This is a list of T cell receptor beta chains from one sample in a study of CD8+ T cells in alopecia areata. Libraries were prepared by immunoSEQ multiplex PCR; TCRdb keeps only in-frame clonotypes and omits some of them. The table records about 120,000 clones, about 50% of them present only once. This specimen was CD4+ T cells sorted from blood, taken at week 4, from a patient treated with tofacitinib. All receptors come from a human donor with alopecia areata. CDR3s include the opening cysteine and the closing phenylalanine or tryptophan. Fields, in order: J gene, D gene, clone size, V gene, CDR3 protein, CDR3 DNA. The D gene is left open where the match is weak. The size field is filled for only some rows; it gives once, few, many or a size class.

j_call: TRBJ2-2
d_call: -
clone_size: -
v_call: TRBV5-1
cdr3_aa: CASSLGSGELFF
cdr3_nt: TGCGCCAGCAGCTTGGGCTCCGGGGAGCTGTTTTTT

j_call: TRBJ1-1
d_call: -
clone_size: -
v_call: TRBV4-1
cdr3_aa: CASSQRAGEDTEAFF
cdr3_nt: TGCGCCAGCAGCCAACGGGCAGGGGAGGACACTGAAGCTTTCTTT

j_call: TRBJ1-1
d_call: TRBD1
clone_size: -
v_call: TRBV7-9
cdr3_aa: CASSFRALGQSNTEAFF
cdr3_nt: TGTGCCAGCAGCTTTAGAGCACTGGGACAGTCGAACACTGAAGCTTTCTTT

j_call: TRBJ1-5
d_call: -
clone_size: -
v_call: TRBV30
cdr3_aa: CAWSVRGGQPQHF
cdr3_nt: TGTGCCTGGAGTGTAAGGGGAGGACAGCCCCAGCATTTT

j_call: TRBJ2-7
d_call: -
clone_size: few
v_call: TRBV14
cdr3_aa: CASSQDRTRPDYEQYF
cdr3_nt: TGTGCCAGCAGCCAAGATCGTACCAGGCCAGACTACGAGCAGTACTTC

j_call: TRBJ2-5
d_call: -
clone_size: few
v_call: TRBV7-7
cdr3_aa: CASSLRGGQQETQYF
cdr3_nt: TGTGCTAGCAGCTTAAGGGGCGGCCAACAAGAGACCCAGTACTTC

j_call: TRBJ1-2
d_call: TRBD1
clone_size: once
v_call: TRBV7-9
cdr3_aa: CASSANTGDGYTF
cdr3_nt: TGTGCCAGCAGCGCAAATACAGGGGATGGCTACACCTTC

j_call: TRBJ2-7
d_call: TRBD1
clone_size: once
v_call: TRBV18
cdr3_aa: CASSPLGQGSEQYF
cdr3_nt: TGTGCCAGCTCACCATTGGGACAGGGGAGCGAGCAGTACTTC

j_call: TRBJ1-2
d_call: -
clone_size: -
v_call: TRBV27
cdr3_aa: CASSLVKGYGYTF
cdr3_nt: TGTGCCAGCAGCCTCGTGAAAGGCTATGGCTACACCTTC

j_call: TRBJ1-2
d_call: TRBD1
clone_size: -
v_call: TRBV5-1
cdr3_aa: CASSRQGDLRDGYTF
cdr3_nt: TGCGCCAGCAGCCGTCAGGGGGATCTAAGGGATGGCTACACCTTC

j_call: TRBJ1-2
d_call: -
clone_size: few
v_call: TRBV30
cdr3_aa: CAWSVPRRTAYGYTF
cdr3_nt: TGTGCCTGGAGTGTACCGCGTCGGACGGCCTATGGCTACACCTTC

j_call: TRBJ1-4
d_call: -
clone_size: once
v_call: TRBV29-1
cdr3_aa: CSVSRRAVGEKLFF
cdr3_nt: TGCAGCGTTTCCCGGAGGGCAGTGGGTGAAAAACTGTTTTTT

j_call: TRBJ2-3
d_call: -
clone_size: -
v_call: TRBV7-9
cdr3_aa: CASTGQDTQYF
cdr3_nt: TGTGCCAGCACCGGACAGGATACGCAGTATTTT

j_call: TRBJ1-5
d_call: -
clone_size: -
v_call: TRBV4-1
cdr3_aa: CASSQDRGNQPQHF
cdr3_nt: TGCGCCAGCAGCCAAGATAGAGGCAATCAGCCCCAGCATTTT

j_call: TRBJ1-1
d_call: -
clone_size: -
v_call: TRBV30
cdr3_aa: CAWSADLNRATFF
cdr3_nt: TGTGCCTGGAGCGCCGACCTAAACAGGGCAACTTTCTTT

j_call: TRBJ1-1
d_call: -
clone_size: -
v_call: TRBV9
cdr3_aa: CASSPPWVTGGENTEAFF
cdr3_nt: TGTGCCAGCAGCCCTCCCTGGGTGACGGGAGGGGAGAACACTGAAGCTTTCTTT

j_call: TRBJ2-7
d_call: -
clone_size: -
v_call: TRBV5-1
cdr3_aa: CASSLVPFYEQYF
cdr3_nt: TGCGCCAGCAGCTTGGTTCCCTTCTACGAGCAGTACTTC

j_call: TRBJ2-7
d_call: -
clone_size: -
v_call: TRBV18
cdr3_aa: CASSPLTGRGAYEQYF
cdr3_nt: TGTGCCAGCTCACCCTTAACCGGCAGGGGAGCGTACGAGCAGTACTTC

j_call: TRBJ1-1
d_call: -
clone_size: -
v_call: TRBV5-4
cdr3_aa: CASSLVRGNTEAFF
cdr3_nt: TGTGCCAGCAGCTTGGTAAGGGGGAACACTGAAGCTTTCTTT

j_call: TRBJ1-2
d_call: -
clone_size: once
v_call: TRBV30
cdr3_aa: CAWVEGGGYGYTF
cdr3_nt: TGTGCCTGGGTTGAGGGGGGCGGCTATGGCTACACCTTC

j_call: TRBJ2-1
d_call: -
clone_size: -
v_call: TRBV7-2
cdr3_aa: CASSPIGRAARDEQFF
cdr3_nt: TGTGCCAGCAGCCCCATCGGCAGGGCGGCGAGGGATGAGCAGTTCTTC

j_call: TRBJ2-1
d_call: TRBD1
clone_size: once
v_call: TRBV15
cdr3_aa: CATSRDRGRSGEQFF
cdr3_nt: TGTGCCACCAGCAGAGACAGGGGGCGAAGCGGCGAGCAGTTCTTC

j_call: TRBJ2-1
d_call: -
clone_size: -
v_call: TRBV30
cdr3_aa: CAWSVVHEQFF
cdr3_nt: TGTGCCTGGAGTGTGGTCCATGAGCAGTTCTTC

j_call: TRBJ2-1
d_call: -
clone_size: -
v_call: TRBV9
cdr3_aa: CASSRGNEQFF
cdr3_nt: TGTGCCAGCAGTAGGGGAAATGAGCAGTTCTTC

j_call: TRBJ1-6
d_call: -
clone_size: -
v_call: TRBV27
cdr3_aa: CASSPSQGGAPLHF
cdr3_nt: TGTGCCAGCAGTCCGTCACAGGGTGGGGCTCCCCTCCACTTT

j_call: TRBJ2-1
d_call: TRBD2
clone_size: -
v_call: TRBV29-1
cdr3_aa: CSVNPRTSVNEQFF
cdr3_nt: TGCAGCGTCAATCCTAGGACTAGTGTGAATGAGCAGTTCTTC